This is a list of T cell receptor beta chains from one sample in a study of cytomegalovirus exposure and HLA in healthy donors. Profiled with immunoSEQ multiplex PCR; TCRdb holds only in-frame clones, not every one. The repertoire has under 250,000 clones, just over 75% of them found once; the top ten carry approximately 2%. The sequenced sample was PBMCs. These TCRs come from a man aged 30 to 45 in good health and CMV-seronegative. The CDR3 runs from the conserved cysteine through the conserved F or W. The D gene is left open where the match is weak. Clone size, where shown, is once, few, many, or a class for clones that have expanded.

j_call clone_size v_call d_call cdr3_nt cdr3_aa
TRBJ1-5 NA TRBV7-8 NA TGTGCCAGCAGCTTAGGGACAGAGCCGTATCAGCCCCAGCATTTT CASSLGTEPYQPQHF
TRBJ2-3 NA TRBV29-1 NA TGCAGCGTTGAAGATCGGATGGGGCAGTTTTCTAGCACAGATACGCAGTATTTT CSVEDRMGQFSSTDTQYF
TRBJ1-2 NA TRBV5-4 NA TGTGCCAGCAGCTTGCCCGAAGACAGGAAAGCTAACTATGGCTACACCTTC CASSLPEDRKANYGYTF
TRBJ1-2 NA TRBV27 NA TGTGCCAGCAGTCCCGCTGGGGGCACCGGCTATGGCTACACCTTC CASSPAGGTGYGYTF
TRBJ2-7 few TRBV9 NA TGTGCCAGCGGTAAGGGGACCTACGAGCAGTACTTC CASGKGTYEQYF
TRBJ1-4 NA TRBV9 NA TGTGCCAGCAGCGTAGGGCCACTAGGAGGTAATGAAAAACTGTTTTTT CASSVGPLGGNEKLFF
TRBJ2-1 once TRBV7-2 TRBD2 TGTGCCAGCAGCCGCGGGACTAGCGGGGGCAATGAGCAGTTCTTC CASSRGTSGGNEQFF
TRBJ1-5 NA TRBV5-1 NA TGCGCCAGCAGCTTGGGCGGGACTGAAGATCAGCCCCAGCATTTT CASSLGGTEDQPQHF
TRBJ2-7 NA TRBV30 NA TGTGCCTGGACCCCTCGAGCGGACAGCTACGAGCAGTACTTC CAWTPRADSYEQYF
TRBJ1-5 NA TRBV27 NA TGTGCCAGCAGTTCCTACAGTTCGCCCCAGCATTTT CASSSYSSPQHF
TRBJ2-1 few TRBV30 NA TGTGCCTGTCGTCGGACTCAGACCTACAATGAGCAGTTCTTC CACRRTQTYNEQFF
TRBJ1-2 NA TRBV2 TRBD1 TGTGCCAGCAGAATACAGGGGCAAGATGGCTACACCTTC CASRIQGQDGYTF
TRBJ1-4 NA TRBV5-1 NA TGCGCCAGCAGCTCCGGACAGATTGCAACTAATGAAAAACTGTTTTTT CASSSGQIATNEKLFF
TRBJ2-1 NA TRBV6-1 TRBD2 TGTGCCAGCAGTGTTCCCACTAGCGGGGCAGTCTACAATGAGCAGTTCTTC CASSVPTSGAVYNEQFF
TRBJ2-7 NA TRBV29-1 NA TGCAGCGCTACAGGAAATTCAGCTCCCGAGCAGTACTTC CSATGNSAPEQYF
TRBJ2-5 NA TRBV2 TRBD1 TGTGCCAGCAGTGAGTTGGGGACAGGGCAAGAGACCCAGTACTTC CASSELGTGQETQYF
TRBJ2-2 once TRBV6-4 TRBD1 TGTGCCAGCAGTGGGACAGGGGACACCGGGGAGCTGTTTTTT CASSGTGDTGELFF
TRBJ2-4 NA TRBV27 TRBD1 TGTGCCAGCAGTCATCGTAAAGGACAGGGGGCGAACATTCAGTACTTC CASSHRKGQGANIQYF
TRBJ1-4 once TRBV4-1 NA TGCGCCAGCAGCCAAGATTCAGCAACTAATGAAAAACTGTTTTTT CASSQDSATNEKLFF
TRBJ2-7 NA TRBV5-1 NA TGCGCCAGCAGCTCGGGAACTTACGAGCAGTACTTC CASSSGTYEQYF
TRBJ1-1 NA TRBV28 NA TGTGCCAGCAGTTCACCCCATACAGGGAACACTGAAGCTTTCTTT CASSSPHTGNTEAFF
TRBJ2-3 NA TRBV7-9 NA TGTGCCAGCAGCTTACAAGAACAAAGCACAGATACGCAGTATTTT CASSLQEQSTDTQYF
TRBJ1-2 NA TRBV5-4 TRBD1 TGTGCCAGCAGTAAGACAGGGGGCTTTGGCTACACCTTC CASSKTGGFGYTF
TRBJ1-5 NA TRBV4-1 NA TGCGCCAGCAGCCCGAGGACAGCTCATCAGCCCCAGCATTTT CASSPRTAHQPQHF
TRBJ2-7 NA TRBV5-4 TRBD2 TGTGCCAGCAGCTCTAGCGGGTCCTCCTACGAGCAGTACTTC CASSSSGSSYEQYF
TRBJ2-7 few TRBV27 NA TGTGCCAGCAGCCCTCAACCGACAGTCTACGAGCAGTACTTC CASSPQPTVYEQYF
TRBJ1-2 few TRBV28 TRBD1 TGTGCCAGCAGTCTTACAGGGGGAGGCTACACCTTC CASSLTGGGYTF
TRBJ2-6 NA TRBV5-1 NA TGCGCCAGCAGCCCAATGGCAACTGGGGCCAACGTCCTGACTTTC CASSPMATGANVLTF
TRBJ1-1 NA TRBV28 TRBD1 TGTGCCAGCAGATCCGGACAGGGGGGAAACACTGAAGCTTTCTTT CASRSGQGGNTEAFF
TRBJ2-1 NA TRBV5-1 TRBD2 TGCGCCAGCAGCTTGGAAGCGGGGAGATACAATGAGCAGTTCTTC CASSLEAGRYNEQFF
TRBJ2-2 NA TRBV6-8 TRBD1 TGTGCCAGCAGTTACCCCCGGGACAGTTTACGTGATCCCGGGGAGCTGTTTTTT CASSYPRDSLRDPGELFF
TRBJ2-7 NA TRBV10-3 TRBD1 TGTGCCATCAGTGAGTCAGCAGGGGGCTGGGGCGAGCAGTACTTC CAISESAGGWGEQYF
TRBJ2-3 NA TRBV21-1 NA TGTGCCAGCAGCCTTACCGAGGGTGCGCAGTATTTT CASSLTEGAQYF
TRBJ1-6 NA TRBV9 TRBD1 TGTGCCAGCAGCGCTTCCGGGACAGGGGGAACCTATAATTCACCCCTCCACTTT CASSASGTGGTYNSPLHF
TRBJ1-3 NA TRBV2 NA TGTGCCAGCAGTATAGGGCAGGGGTCTGGAAACACCATATATTTT CASSIGQGSGNTIYF
TRBJ2-2 NA TRBV7-2 TRBD2 TGTGCCAGCAGCCCCGAGGTATTGTCCGGGAGGTTTTCAACCGGGGAGCTGTTTTTT CASSPEVLSGRFSTGELFF
TRBJ1-1 NA TRBV10-2 TRBD1 TGCGCCAGCGGGACAGGAATGAACACTGAAGCTTTCTTT CASGTGMNTEAFF
TRBJ1-1 once TRBV28 TRBD1 TGTGCCACCGACGACAGGGGGCTAAGGGGGAACACTGAAGCTTTCTTT CATDDRGLRGNTEAFF
TRBJ2-6 NA TRBV7-2 NA TGTGCCAGCAGCGTACAGGGAGGGTCTGGGGCCAACGTCCTGACTTTC CASSVQGGSGANVLTF
TRBJ2-5 NA TRBV5-1 NA TGCGCCAGCAGCTTGCACCACCTAACTGGGACCCAGTACTTC CASSLHHLTGTQYF
TRBJ2-7 once TRBV6-1 NA TGTGCCAGCAGTGAAGGGTTTCCAGGGGCCTACGAGCAGTACTTC CASSEGFPGAYEQYF
TRBJ2-7 once TRBV6-5 NA TGTGCCAGCAGCCAAGGGTCCCAAGGACTTTACGAGCAGTACTTC CASSQGSQGLYEQYF
TRBJ1-1 once TRBV19 TRBD1 TGTGCCAGTAGTAGGACAGGGATGAACACTGAAGCTTTCTTT CASSRTGMNTEAFF
TRBJ2-7 NA TRBV5-1 TRBD2 TGCGCCAGCAGCTTGGCCCTGAGCGGGAGCTCCTACGAGCAGTACTTC CASSLALSGSSYEQYF
TRBJ2-5 few TRBV27 NA TGTGCCAGCAGTTTAGGGCTACAAGAGACCCAGTACTTC CASSLGLQETQYF
TRBJ1-1 NA TRBV7-9 NA TGTGCCAGCACCCCATGGGGGCAGGGGCGAACTTTCTTT CASTPWGQGRTFF
TRBJ1-2 NA TRBV29-1 NA TGCAGCGTTGGTAGTTTTGGGACTCCTAACTATGGCTACACCTTC CSVGSFGTPNYGYTF
TRBJ2-7 few TRBV7-2 NA TGTGCCAGCAGCCATCCACAGGCCTACGAGCAGTACTTC CASSHPQAYEQYF
TRBJ2-1 few TRBV27 TRBD2 TGTGCCAGCAGTTCGATAGCGGGAGGTCCTCATAATGAGCAGTTCTTC CASSSIAGGPHNEQFF
TRBJ1-4 NA TRBV9 TRBD1 TGTGCCAGCAGCGCCGGACAGGGAATTCATGAAAAACTGTTTTTT CASSAGQGIHEKLFF
TRBJ2-2 NA TRBV7-9 NA TGTGCCAGCAGCCCCGTCGCGAGACTCTCCACCGGGGAGCTGTTTTTT CASSPVARLSTGELFF
TRBJ2-1 NA TRBV6-1 TRBD1 TGTGCCAGCAGTGAAGGTTCCTCACAGGGGGGACGCAATGAGCAGTTCTTC CASSEGSSQGGRNEQFF